This T cell receptor (beta chain) was obtained from a study of post-analysis software for immune sequencing data (dated by TCRdb to about 2015). With respect to the entire study: The recorded disease courses included relapsing-remitting, secondary progressive and progressive-relapsing multiple sclerosis, and some patients had no subtype annotation. The patient repertoires were set against roughly eleven previously published healthy control repertoires from donors whose ages ranged from 6 to 25 years. A subset of samples was prepared in parallel using single-end sample barcoding, then pooled and co-amplified after Illumina adapter ligation.

To demonstrate the VDJtools post-analysis software, the study profiled TCR beta repertoires from the peripheral blood of 10 to 15 young patients with multiple sclerosis. The patients with multiple sclerosis were children and adolescents between about 6 and 16 years of age. General conclusions and limits of the study: The control group was slightly older than the multiple sclerosis patient group. Direct clustering with F measure revealed strong co-clustering of samples prepared in the same batch, which led to a batch-effect correction. Significantly higher frequencies in patients than in controls were found for roughly 5 TRBV segments, including TRBV5-6, TRBV5-1 and TRBV20-1. Multiple sclerosis patients had significantly lower normalized Chao1 diversity than controls, a result that suggests substantial peripheral T-cell clonal expansion.

The protocol used for the library was PCR. Data came from an Illumina HiSeq 2500. To reduce PCR and sequencing biases, unique molecular identifiers were incorporated into the TCR beta cDNA libraries. Every 1 to 10 million input T cells yielded about 500,000 cDNA molecules, meaning each molecule approximated one T cell. The patient libraries were prepared and sequenced with the same protocol used for the earlier healthy control dataset. Samples belonging to the same batch were prepared together, multiplexed and sequenced on a shared HiSeq lane. In the source study's methods: Raw barcoded reads were processed with MIGEC, and single-read molecular identifier groups were discarded before consensus assembly and CDR3 extraction. Clonotype tables were post-analysed with VDJtools, and diversity was normalized by down-sampling all datasets to the smallest sample size. In repertoire overlap clustering, CDR3 amino acid sequences, but not nucleotide sequences, were matched to correct batch-related cross-sample contamination. TCRdb passed the public sequencing reads through fastp at Q25 and MiXCR, retaining productive beta sequences. Identical CDR3 proteins give one entry, which carries the most common genes and DNA. These V and J calls originate from TCRdb's pipeline instead of the authors' own analysis. In this sample the table shows roughly 800,000 distinct CDR3 sequences, 40% to 55% of which occur a single time. The biggest ten clones account for 4.9% of the sample.

Trimming removed 0 bases from V and 4 bases from J, leaving 15 bases between the germline ends. Reading the germline V gene gives CDR1 SGHRS and CDR2 YFSETQ. The CDR3, from cysteine to phenylalanine, totals 16 residues. Only the CDR3 DNA is retained, 48 bases long and in frame from the first base. This clonotype was picked up a small number of times. Its antigen specificity is not known. Qualities for individual bases were not recorded, and no much larger clone is one base off. The source is a girl between 10 and 17 years old with multiple sclerosis. The receptor chain draws on TRBV5-1 and TRBJ2-3; the D gene is not confidently resolved. The sample comprised blood. The base sequence is TGCGCCAGCAGCTTGGGACTCGCCAAAAGTGCAGATACGCAGTATTTT. Its protein is CASSLGLAKSADTQYF.